Each of the 18 T cell receptor beta chains below was sequenced from the same sample in a study of read filtering for tumor transcriptome and immune sequencing. Molecular barcoded adaptors covering alpha/delta and beta/gamma chains were used on 400 to 450 ng RNA. TCRdb processed the reads anew with MiXCR; each CDR3 protein has one entry. This repertoire shows more than 30,000 distinct CDR3 sequences, roughly 15% found once; its top ten account for around 36%. Source material: a population of CD138-negative cells sorted from bone marrow. All receptors derive from a donor aged 40 or older with multiple myeloma.

In this sample, this clonotype turned up many times. The V gene is TRBV12-3 or TRBV12-4, the J gene TRBJ2-1; D is undetermined. The length of the CDR3 is 11 residues. V lost 2 bases and J 9 bases, leaving 5 bases between the germline ends. The CDR3 nucleotides read TGTGCCAGCAGTTTACATGGTGAGCAGTTCTTC. Encoded protein: CASSLHGEQFF.

The chain combines TRBV6-6 with TRBJ2-5; D could derive from TRBD1 or TRBD2 (5 bases each). Germline lookup yields CDR1 MNHNY and CDR2 SVGAGI (reference sequence). The CDR3 extends over 15 amino acids. The ends were cut back, 6 bases at V and 3 bases at J, with 17 bases in the middle. CDR3 residues: CASSPPGMREETQYF. The CDR3 region has the DNA TGTGCCAGCAGCCCGCCAGGGATGCGGGAAGAGACCCAGTACTTC.

This clonotype was recorded at least ten times. The V gene is TRBV7-8, the J gene TRBJ2-6; 9 bases are shared with TRBD1. V shed 3 bases and J 1 base; nucleotides not matched to a gene: 7. The CDR3 is made up of 18 amino acids. Germline CDR1 reads SGHVS; CDR2 reads FQNEAQ. The CDR3 is CASSLGQGQFSGANVLTF. The CDR3, as DNA: TGTGCCAGCAGCTTGGGACAGGGACAATTTTCTGGGGCCAACGTCCTGACTTTC.

This clonotype was seen more than once but under ten times. The chain recombines TRBV11-2 with TRBJ2-1, with 7 bases identical to TRBD1. Germline CDR1 and CDR2: SGHAT and FQNNGV. With 5 bases clipped from V and 2 bases from J, the junction kept 6 bases outside the gene matches. The CDR3 contains 15 residues. In DNA, the CDR3 is TGTGCCAGCAGCCCAGATAGGGGGCCCTACAATGAGCAGTTCTTC. Amino acid sequence: CASSPDRGPYNEQFF.

Comment on this clonotype: At one of its ends the junction is not consistent with the germline gene, which may arise from a read error. The chain uses TRBV12-3 or TRBV12-4 and TRBJ1-2; D possibly corresponds to TRBD1 (6 bases). The CDR3 contains 14 residues. The CDR3 DNA reads TGTGTCAGCAGTGCGGATAGGGGGAAGAGAGGCTACACCTTC. It translates to CVSSADRGKRGYTF.

About this clonotype: With a much larger clone just one base away, this may be a read error. The V and J genes are TRBV7-9 and TRBJ2-3; D ambiguous. Germline V gene data show CDR1 as SEHNR and CDR2 as FQNEAQ (reference sequence). The CDR3 extends over 12 amino acids. CDR3 amino acids: CAISQSRDTQYF. The CDR3 DNA is TGTGCCATCAGCCAATCAAGGGATACGCAGTATTTT.

This clonotype has a count of ten or more. The rearrangement links TRBV11-3 to TRBJ2-7; 9 bases are shared with TRBD2. Germline values: CDR1 SGHNT, CDR2 YENEEA. V trimming: 4 bases; J trimming: 3 bases; junction bases outside the gene matches: 1. The CDR3 runs to 13 residues. This chain's CDR3 is CASSWRGGYEQYF. In DNA, the CDR3 is TGTGCCAGCAGCTGGCGGGGGGGCTACGAGCAGTACTTC.

This clonotype came up a few times. This may come from a read error, since a much larger clone is one base off. This sequence joins TRBV19 and TRBJ2-5; 8 bases are shared with TRBD1. CDR3 length: 13 amino acids. Trimming took 10 bases from V and 7 from J; bases not matched to a gene: 11. Germline lookup yields CDR1 LNHDA and CDR2 SQIVND (reference sequence). The chain's CDR3 is CATRQGTQGTQYF. Here the CDR3 DNA reads TGTGCCACCAGACAGGGGACCCAGGGGACCCAGTACTTC.

This clonotype was seen many times. The V gene is TRBV20-1, the J gene TRBJ2-6, with D uncertain. The CDR3 length is 15 residues. Trimming stripped 5 bases from V and 2 bases from J, with 13 bases between. Germline CDR1 reads DFQATT; CDR2 reads SNEGSKA (reference sequence). CDR3 amino acids: CSAYFGPTGANVLTF. CDR3 DNA sequence: TGCAGTGCTTATTTCGGCCCCACTGGGGCCAACGTCCTGACTTTC.

For this clonotype: With a much larger clone just one base away, this may be a read error. This chain joins TRBV11-1 and TRBJ2-1; TRBD1 agrees at 8 bases. The CDR3 loop spans 13 amino acids. Germline CDR1 and CDR2: SGHAT and FQDESV (reference sequence). V lost 4 bases to trimming and J lost 15 bases; unmatched junction nucleotides: 11. CDR3 sequence: CASSSNTGGKRFF. CDR3 DNA sequence: TGTGCCAGCAGCTCTAATACAGGGGGAAAGCGGTTCTTC.

This clonotype was observed a handful of times. A read error is likely here: a far larger clone is one base away. V gene TRBV7-2 combines with J gene TRBJ2-1, with a weak D call TRBD2 (5 bases). V lost 4 bases, J lost 1 base, and 17 bases lay in between. The length of the CDR3 is 17 residues. Germline CDR1 is SGHTA and CDR2 is FQGNSA. The CDR3, as DNA: TGTGCCAGCAGCTCCCGCTCCCGCACGGGGTCCTACAATGAGCAGTTCTTC. This translates into CASSSRSRTGSYNEQFF.

This clonotype came up many times. The chain links TRBV20-1 to TRBJ1-1; D unclear. This CDR3 is built from 12 residues. Looked up from germline, CDR1 is DFQATT and CDR2 is SNEGSKA (reference sequence). The germline V and J ends were trimmed by 5 bases and 0 bases, with 7 bases remaining between them. For the CDR3, the DNA is TGCAGTGCTTTGGGAGTGAACACTGAAGCTTTCTTT. Amino acid sequence: CSALGVNTEAFF.

This clonotype was observed many times. The CDR3 spells CASSPPTSTTRGQETQYF. In DNA form, the CDR3 reads TGTGCCAGCAGCCCCCCTACGTCGACTACGAGGGGGCAAGAGACCCAGTACTTC. The rearrangement uses TRBV12-3 or TRBV12-4 and TRBJ2-5, with D possibly TRBD1 on 6 matching bases. This CDR3 is 18 amino acids long. V shed 6 bases and J shed 2 bases, with 25 bases lying between them.

This clonotype has ten or more counts. The chain carries TRBV27 and TRBJ1-1, with a possible D match to TRBD1 (6 bases). The CDR3 has 14 residues. Germline V gene lookup returns CDR1 MNHEY and CDR2 SMNVEV (reference sequence). V lost 5 bases and J lost 6, with 16 bases in between. DNA of the CDR3: TGTGCCAGCAGTCTAAACACAGGGTACGCTGAAGCTTTCTTT. Its protein product is CASSLNTGYAEAFF.

This clonotype was recorded only once. V and J are TRBV6-2 or TRBV6-3 and TRBJ2-1; D is perhaps TRBD1 (6 bases). This CDR3 has 14 amino acids. The germline CDR1 and CDR2 sequences are MNHEY and SVGEGT. V lost 2 bases, J lost 6 bases, and 11 bases lay in between. Here the CDR3 DNA reads TGTGCCAGCAGTTACGAGGCGGACAGCAATGAGCAGTTCTTC. It yields the protein CASSYEADSNEQFF.

This clonotype was counted ten times or more. The chain uses TRBV24-1 and TRBJ1-5; D is unclear. This CDR3 contains 17 residues. The V gene lost 2 bases and the J gene lost 0 bases, with 13 bases spanning the gap. Per the germline V gene, CDR1 is KGHDR and CDR2 is SFDVKD. The CDR3, as DNA: TGTGCCACCAGTGATTCAGTCCGGTCGGGTAGCAATCAGCCCCAGCATTTT. Protein: CATSDSVRSGSNQPQHF.

CDR3 sequence reads: CAWSTSDLAKNIQYF. CDR3 DNA: TGTGCCTGGAGTACGAGTGATCTAGCCAAAAACATTCAGTACTTC. This sequence joins TRBV30 and TRBJ2-4; D gene ambiguous. The CDR3 sequence is 15 residues long. CDR1 and CDR2 (germline): GTSNPN, SVGIG (reference sequence). The V end was cut by 2 bases, the J end by 0 bases, with 11 bases between. Supplemented by reference TRBV30 and TRBJ2-4, the full variable domain reads SQTIHQWPATLVQPVGSPLSLECTVEGTSNPNLYWYRQAAGRGLQLLFYSVGIGQISSEVPQNLSASRPQDRQFILSSKKLLLSDSGFYLCAWSTSDLAKNIQYFGAGTRLSVL.

This clonotype was observed many times. The V call is TRBV29-1, the J call TRBJ1-1, with a possible D match to TRBD1 (5 bases). The CDR3 runs to 15 residues. With 7 bases removed from V and 2 bases from J, the gap between germline ends came to 20 bases. CDR1 and CDR2 from the germline V gene are SQVTM and ANQGSEA. The CDR3 protein is CSATDRSPNNTEAFF. The CDR3 bases are TGCAGCGCAACCGACAGATCCCCCAACAACACTGAAGCTTTCTTT.